The 27 T cell receptor beta chains listed next were all sequenced from one sample in a study of cytomegalovirus exposure and HLA in healthy donors. The PCR contained 60 Vbeta and 13 Jbeta primers. Clones were sequenced by immunoSEQ multiplex PCR, and TCRdb holds only the in-frame ones, with some missing. The table records 95,000 to 150,000 clones, around 80% of them present only once. The sample consisted of PBMCs. The source of these receptors is a man aged 25-45 years in good health and CMV-seropositive.

The genes are TRBV29-1 and TRBJ2-1, with 9 bases lining up with TRBD2. V dropped 2 bases and J dropped 6; count of bases not matched to a gene: 2. The CDR3 totals 13 residues. Looked up from germline, CDR1 is SQVTM and CDR2 is ANQGSEA. DNA for the CDR3: TGCAGCGTTGAAACACTAGCGGGCAATGAGCAGTTCTTC. Translated: CSVETLAGNEQFF.

This chain joins TRBV5-4 and TRBJ1-2; D is undetermined. The ends were cut back, 7 bases at V and 0 bases at J, with 13 bases in the middle. Per the germline V gene, CDR1 is SGHNT and CDR2 is YYREEE (reference sequence). CDR3 length equals 14 residues. CDR3 sequence: CASSREYSNYGYTF. The CDR3 bases are TGTGCCAGCTCAAGGGAGTACTCTAACTATGGCTACACCTTC.

At least ten counts were recorded for this clone. This chain joins TRBV5-4 and TRBJ1-1, with D perhaps matching TRBD1 (6 bases). Trimming pared 3 bases from V and 3 bases from J, leaving 15 bases between. This CDR3 has 15 residues. Germline CDR1 and CDR2: SGHNT and YYREEE (reference sequence). CDR3 sequence: CASSSGGRGYTEAFF. The CDR3 DNA is TGTGCCAGCAGCTCGGGGGGCCGGGGATACACTGAAGCTTTCTTT. Full variable domain (rest looked up from reference TRBV5-4 and TRBJ1-1): ETGVTQSPTHLIKTRGQQVTLRCSSQSGHNTVSWYQQALGQGPQFIFQYYREEENGRGNFPPRFSGLQFPNYSSELNVNALELDDSALYLCASSSGGRGYTEAFFGQGTRLTVV.

V and J are TRBV7-2 and TRBJ2-5; 8 nucleotides match TRBD2. The CDR3 is 19 residues long. Trimming cost V 2 bases and J 6 bases; bases outside gene matches: 20. Per the germline V gene, CDR1 is SGHTA and CDR2 is FQGNSA. CDR3 sequence (DNA): TGTGCCAGCAGCTTATACCCCCGCGGGCGGGAGGAGGTACGGAAGACCCAGTACTTC. Protein sequence: CASSLYPRGREEVRKTQYF.

The V call is TRBV29-1, the J call TRBJ1-2; no clear D. Germline lookup yields CDR1 SQVTM and CDR2 ANQGSEA. V lost 2 bases to trimming and J lost 1 base, with 11 bases between them. The CDR3 totals 14 residues. In DNA, the CDR3 is TGCAGCGTTGAACCCGGCTACTATAACTATGGCTACACCTTC. Translation: CSVEPGYYNYGYTF.

The V call is TRBV5-4, the J call TRBJ2-3, with 10 bases identical to TRBD2. CDR1 is SGHNT and CDR2 is YYREEE in the germline V gene (reference sequence). V shed 0 bases and J 5 bases; nucleotides not matched to a gene: 6. There are 16 residues in the CDR3. The CDR3 sequence: CASSLGLAGVVDTQYF. In DNA, the CDR3 is TGTGCCAGCAGCTTGGGGCTAGCGGGAGTCGTAGATACGCAGTATTTT.

This clone was seen only a few times. The chain uses TRBV7-6 and TRBJ1-2, with 9 bases lining up with TRBD1. With V trimmed by 1 base and J by 8 bases, 8 bases remained unmatched. The CDR3 is 15 amino acids. Germline values: CDR1 SGHVS, CDR2 FNYEAQ. In DNA form, the CDR3 reads TGTGCCAGCAGCTTAGAGGGACAGGGTAGTCGGGGCTACACCTTC. Its protein is CASSLEGQGSRGYTF.

The chain combines TRBV2 with TRBJ2-1, with a weak D call TRBD1 (6 bases). Germline values: CDR1 SNHLY, CDR2 FYNNEI. The CDR3 contains 14 residues. V gave up 4 bases and J gave up 5 bases, with 12 bases separating them. The CDR3 DNA reads TGTGCCAGCAGTGGTCAGGGGACCAACAATGAGCAGTTCTTC. The encoded protein is CASSGQGTNNEQFF.

V usage is TRBV7-6 and J usage is TRBJ2-5, with D perhaps TRBD2 (6 bases). The germline V gene has CDR1 SGHVS and CDR2 FNYEAQ. The germline V and J ends were trimmed by 3 bases and 2 bases, with 13 bases remaining between them. The CDR3 contains 15 residues. CDR3 protein: CASSLGTSQQETQYF. In DNA form, the CDR3 reads TGTGCCAGCAGCTTGGGAACTAGCCAACAAGAGACCCAGTACTTC. Variable domain in full (rest from reference TRBV7-6 and TRBJ2-5): GAGVSQSPRYKVTKRGQDVALRCDPISGHVSLYWYRQALGQGPEFLTYFNYEAQQDKSGLPNDRFSAERPEGSISTLTIQRTEQRDSAMYRCASSLGTSQQETQYFGPGTRLLVL.

The chain recombines TRBV28 with TRBJ2-2; 9 bases align to TRBD1. V was pared by 5 bases and J by 5 bases, with 3 bases of the junction left unmatched. Per germline, CDR1 MDHEN and CDR2 SYDVKM. This CDR3 has 14 amino acids. CDR3 nucleotide sequence: TGTGCCAGCAGTCCGGGGACAGGGACCGGGGAGCTGTTTTTT. Translating it yields CASSPGTGTGELFF.

The chain is built from TRBV19 and TRBJ1-2; TRBD1 aligns across 9 bases. With 4 bases clipped from V and 7 bases from J, the junction kept 7 bases outside the gene matches. CDR3 length: 14 residues. Germline-derived CDR1 and CDR2 are LNHDA and SQIVND (reference sequence). CDR3 sequence (DNA): TGTGCCAGTAGTAAGGGACAGGGCCTCAGTGGCTACACCTTC. Its translation is CASSKGQGLSGYTF.

This chain connects TRBV19 to TRBJ2-3, with D unclear. Germline loops: CDR1 LNHDA, CDR2 SQIVND (reference sequence). The CDR3 spans 15 residues. V lost 3 bases to trimming and J lost 3 bases, with 13 bases between them. CDR3 in amino acids: CASSIRYLSTDTQYF. In DNA, the CDR3 is TGTGCCAGTAGTATCCGCTACCTGTCAACAGATACGCAGTATTTT.

The chain employs TRBV6-6 and TRBJ1-2; D call uncertain. The CDR3 covers 13 residues. Germline V gene sequence: CDR1 MNHNY, CDR2 SVGAGI (reference sequence). The ends were cut back, 8 bases at V and 4 bases at J, with 14 bases in the middle. The CDR3 DNA reads as TGTGCCAGCGAGGCAGCAAGATTCTATGGCTACACCTTC. This encodes CASEAARFYGYTF.

The chain links TRBV5-4 to TRBJ1-1, with TRBD1 matching 10 bases. The CDR3 runs to 14 residues. V dropped 3 bases and J dropped 1; count of bases not matched to a gene: 0. The germline V gene encodes CDR1 SGHNT and CDR2 YYREEE (reference sequence). This CDR3 is CASSWDRGNTEAFF. CDR3 DNA sequence: TGTGCCAGCAGCTGGGACAGGGGGAACACTGAAGCTTTCTTT. The full variable domain, with the rest looked up from reference TRBV5-4 and TRBJ1-1, is ETGVTQSPTHLIKTRGQQVTLRCSSQSGHNTVSWYQQALGQGPQFIFQYYREEENGRGNFPPRFSGLQFPNYSSELNVNALELDDSALYLCASSWDRGNTEAFFGQGTRLTVV.

This clone was seen only once. This chain uses TRBV9 with TRBJ2-3; no reliable D call. The germline V gene encodes CDR1 SGDLS and CDR2 YYNGEE. The V gene lost 5 bases and the J gene lost 5 bases, with 12 bases spanning the gap. There are 13 residues in the CDR3. Here the CDR3 DNA reads TGTGCCAGCAGTCCTGTCCCCCTAGATACGCAGTATTTT. This gives the protein CASSPVPLDTQYF.

The genes are TRBV11-2 and TRBJ2-1, with 13 bases that match TRBD2. The V and J ends lost 0 bases and 1 base, in that order; junction bases with no gene match: 6. The germline gives CDR1 SGHAT, CDR2 FQNNGV. The CDR3 is 19 amino acids. The CDR3 DNA reads TGTGCCAGCAGCTTAGATGGACTAGCGGGAGTTAAATCCTACAATGAGCAGTTCTTC. Translating gives CASSLDGLAGVKSYNEQFF. The full variable domain, with the rest looked up from reference TRBV11-2 and TRBJ2-1, is EAGVAQSPRYKIIEKRQSVAFWCNPISGHATLYWYQQILGQGPKLLIQFQNNGVVDDSQLPKDRFSAERLKGVDSTLKIQPAKLEDSAVYLCASSLDGLAGVKSYNEQFFGPGTRLTVL.

This chain joins TRBV29-1 and TRBJ2-7, with D maybe TRBD2 (6 bases). This CDR3 comprises 12 residues. In germline, CDR1 is SQVTM, CDR2 ANQGSEA. The V end lost 4 bases, the J end lost 7 bases, and 14 bases lay between the germline ends. The CDR3 reads CSVAGGPREQYF. The CDR3 nucleotides are TGCAGCGTTGCCGGGGGTCCGAGGGAGCAGTACTTC.

This clone was seen a single time. The V and J genes are TRBV2 and TRBJ2-2; no clear D gene. Germline-derived CDR1 and CDR2 are SNHLY and FYNNEI. The CDR3 covers 13 residues. Deletions cut 1 base from V and 8 bases from J, with 8 bases between. The CDR3 is CASSEDISGELFF. The CDR3 DNA is TGTGCCAGCAGTGAAGACATATCAGGGGAGCTGTTTTTT.

The chain carries TRBV19 and TRBJ1-5, with TRBD1 matching over 11 bases. With 11 bases clipped from V and 3 bases from J, the junction kept 12 bases outside the gene matches. Germline loops: CDR1 LNHDA, CDR2 SQIVND (reference sequence). The CDR3 spans 16 residues. The chain's CDR3 is CAVTGTGGPDNQPQHF. In DNA, the CDR3 is TGTGCCGTAACCGGGACAGGGGGACCCGACAATCAGCCCCAGCATTTT. Supplemented by reference TRBV19 and TRBJ1-5, the full variable domain reads DGGITQSPKYLFRKEGQNVTLSCEQNLNHDAMYWYRQDPGQGLRLIYYSQIVNDFQKGDIAEGYSVSREKKESFPLTVTSAQKNPTAFYLCAVTGTGGPDNQPQHFGDGTRLSIL.

The rearrangement uses TRBV7-2 and TRBJ2-7; 11 positions match TRBD2. This CDR3 spans 17 amino acids. Germline V gives CDR1 SGHTA, CDR2 FQGNSA. Trimming took 4 bases from V and 0 from J; bases not matched to a gene: 8. The CDR3 DNA is TGTGCCAGCAGCTGGTCTAGCGGGAGGAACCCCTCCTACGAGCAGTACTTC. The encoded protein is CASSWSSGRNPSYEQYF.

The chain recombines TRBV5-4 with TRBJ2-5; TRBD2 might be the D (5 bases). The CDR3 loop spans 15 amino acids. Per germline, CDR1 SGHNT and CDR2 YYREEE (reference sequence). V dropped 3 bases and J dropped 7 bases, with 19 bases sitting between them. The CDR3 region is CASSWRTAPGGTQYF. CDR3 DNA sequence: TGTGCCAGCAGCTGGAGGACTGCCCCTGGCGGGACCCAGTACTTC.

The J gene is TRBJ2-1, the V gene TRBV27; 8 nucleotides agree with TRBD1. CDR1 is MNHEY and CDR2 is SMNVEV in the germline V gene (reference sequence). Losses at the gene ends were 2 bases for V and 6 bases for J; bases not matched to a gene: 6. This CDR3 region has 15 residues. The CDR3 region has the DNA TGTGCCAGCAGTTTAAGGACAGGGTGGGTCAATGAGCAGTTCTTC. Its protein is CASSLRTGWVNEQFF.

The V call is TRBV7-2, the J call TRBJ1-6; D remains unclear. The CDR3 extends over 14 amino acids. Germline CDR1 and CDR2: SGHTA and FQGNSA. The germline V and J ends were trimmed by 0 bases and 8 bases, with 8 bases remaining between them. The CDR3 bases are TGTGCCAGCAGCTTAGCGTTGGCAGATTCACCCCTCCACTTT. The encoded protein is CASSLALADSPLHF.

The rearrangement joins TRBV5-6 to TRBJ1-2; D may be TRBD1 (5 bases). CDR1 and CDR2 from the germline V gene are SGHDT and YYEEEE. The CDR3 is 13 amino acids. V lost 1 base and J 7 bases, leaving 11 bases between the germline ends. The CDR3: CASSLWGVGGYTF. The CDR3 nucleotides read TGTGCCAGCAGCTTGTGGGGGGTAGGTGGCTACACCTTC.

J is TRBJ2-3 and V is TRBV14; 8 positions agree with TRBD2. Trimming took 4 bases from V and 1 from J; bases not matched to a gene: 4. Germline CDR1 reads SGHDN; CDR2 reads FVKESK. CDR3 length equals 15 residues. Here the CDR3 reads CASSLRAGGTDTQYF. CDR3 coding DNA: TGTGCCAGCAGCCTTAGAGCGGGAGGCACAGATACGCAGTATTTT. The variable domain in full, with the rest retrieved from reference TRBV14 and TRBJ2-3, is EAGVTQFPSHSVIEKGQTVTLRCDPISGHDNLYWYRRVMGKEIKFLLHFVKESKQDESGMPNNRFLAERTGGTYSTLKVQPAELEDSGVYFCASSLRAGGTDTQYFGPGTRLTVL.

This clone was picked up a small number of times. The gene calls are TRBV6-5 and TRBJ2-3; maybe TRBD1 (6 bases). This CDR3 is 15 amino acids long. V was trimmed by 2 bases and J by 1 base, leaving 10 bases between them. CDR1 MNHEY and CDR2 SVGAGI come from the germline V gene. The CDR3 here is CASSYLYRGTDTQYF. In DNA, the CDR3 is TGTGCCAGCAGTTACCTTTACAGGGGCACAGATACGCAGTATTTT.

J is TRBJ1-5 and V is TRBV27, with D perhaps matching TRBD1 (5 bases). The V end lost 8 bases, the J end lost 2 bases, and 16 bases lay between the germline ends. The CDR3 runs 15 residues. Looked up from germline, CDR1 is MNHEY and CDR2 is SMNVEV (reference sequence). The CDR3 reads CASCDRGLGNQPQHF. The DNA for the CDR3 is TGTGCCAGCTGTGATAGGGGATTGGGCAATCAGCCCCAGCATTTT.